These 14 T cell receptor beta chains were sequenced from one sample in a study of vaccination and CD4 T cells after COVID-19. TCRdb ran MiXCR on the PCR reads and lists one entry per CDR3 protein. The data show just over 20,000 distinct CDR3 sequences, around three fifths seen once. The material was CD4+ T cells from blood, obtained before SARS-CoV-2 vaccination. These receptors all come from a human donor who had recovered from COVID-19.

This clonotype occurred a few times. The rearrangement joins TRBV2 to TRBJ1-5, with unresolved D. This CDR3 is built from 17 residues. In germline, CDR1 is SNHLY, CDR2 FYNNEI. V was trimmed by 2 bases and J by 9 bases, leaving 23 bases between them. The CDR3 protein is CASSELVNSRDIRPQHF. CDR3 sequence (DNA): TGTGCCAGCAGTGAATTAGTAAACAGTCGTGACATTAGGCCCCAGCATTTT.

CDR3 in DNA: TGTGCCAGCAGTTTTAGGAGGGACTCACCCCTCCACTTT. Protein product: CASSFRRDSPLHF. This rearrangement joins TRBV28 to TRBJ1-6; TRBD1 might be the D (5 bases). Germline values: CDR1 MDHEN, CDR2 SYDVKM. V dropped 3 bases and J dropped 10 bases, with 10 bases sitting between them. This CDR3 region has 13 residues.

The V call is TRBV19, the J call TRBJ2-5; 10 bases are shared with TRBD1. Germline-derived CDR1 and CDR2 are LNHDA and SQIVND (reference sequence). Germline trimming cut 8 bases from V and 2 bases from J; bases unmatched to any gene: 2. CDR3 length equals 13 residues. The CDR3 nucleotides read TGTGCCAGTCGGACAGGGGGTCAAGAGACCCAGTACTTC. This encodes CASRTGGQETQYF.

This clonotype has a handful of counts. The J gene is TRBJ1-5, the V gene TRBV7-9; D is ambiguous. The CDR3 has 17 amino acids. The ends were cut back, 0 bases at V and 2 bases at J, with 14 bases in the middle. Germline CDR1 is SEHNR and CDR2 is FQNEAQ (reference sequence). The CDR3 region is CASSLAAAGRGNQPQHF. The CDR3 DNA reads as TGTGCCAGCAGCTTAGCGGCGGCGGGTAGGGGCAATCAGCCCCAGCATTTT.

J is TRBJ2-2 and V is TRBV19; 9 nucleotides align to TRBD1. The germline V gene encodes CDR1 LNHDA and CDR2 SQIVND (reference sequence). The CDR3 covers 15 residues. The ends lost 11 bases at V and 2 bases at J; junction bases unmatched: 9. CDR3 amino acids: CAVKTGGANTGELFF. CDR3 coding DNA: TGTGCCGTCAAAACAGGGGGCGCAAACACCGGGGAGCTGTTTTTT.

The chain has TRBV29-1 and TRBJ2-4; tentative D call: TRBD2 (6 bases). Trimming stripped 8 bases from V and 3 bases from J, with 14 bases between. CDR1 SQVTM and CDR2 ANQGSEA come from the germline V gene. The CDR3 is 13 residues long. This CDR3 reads CSTSIADKNIQYF. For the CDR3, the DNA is TGCAGCACCTCGATAGCGGACAAAAACATTCAGTACTTC.

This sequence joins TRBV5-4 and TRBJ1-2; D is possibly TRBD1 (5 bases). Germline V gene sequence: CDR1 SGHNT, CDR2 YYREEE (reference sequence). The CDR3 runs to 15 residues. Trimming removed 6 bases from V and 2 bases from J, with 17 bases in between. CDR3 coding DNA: TGTGCCAGCACCCTAGGAGGGACGATCAACTATGGCTACACCTTC. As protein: CASTLGGTINYGYTF. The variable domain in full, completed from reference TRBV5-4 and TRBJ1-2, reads ETGVTQSPTHLIKTRGQQVTLRCSSQSGHNTVSWYQQALGQGPQFIFQYYREEENGRGNFPPRFSGLQFPNYSSELNVNALELDDSALYLCASTLGGTINYGYTFGSGTRLTVV.

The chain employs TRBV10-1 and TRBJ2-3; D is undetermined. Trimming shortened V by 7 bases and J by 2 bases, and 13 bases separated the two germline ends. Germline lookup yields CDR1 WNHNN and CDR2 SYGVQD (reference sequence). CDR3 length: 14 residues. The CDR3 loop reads CASNPDRFTDTQYF. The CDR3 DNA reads TGCGCCAGCAACCCGGACCGATTCACAGATACGCAGTATTTT.

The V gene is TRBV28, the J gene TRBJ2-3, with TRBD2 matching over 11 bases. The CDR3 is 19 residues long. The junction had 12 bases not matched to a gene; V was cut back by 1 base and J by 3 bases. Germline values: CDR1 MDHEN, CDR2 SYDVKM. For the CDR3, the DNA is TGTGCCAGCAGTTTATTGAGGGTTACTAGCGGGAGCCGTACAGATACGCAGTATTTT. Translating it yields CASSLLRVTSGSRTDTQYF.

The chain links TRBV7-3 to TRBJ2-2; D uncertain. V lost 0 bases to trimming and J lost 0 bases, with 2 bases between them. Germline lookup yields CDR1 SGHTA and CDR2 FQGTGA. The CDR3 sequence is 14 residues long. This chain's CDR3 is CASSLTTNTGELFF. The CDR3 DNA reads TGTGCCAGCAGCTTAACAACGAACACCGGGGAGCTGTTTTTT.

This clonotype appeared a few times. This chain's CDR3 is CSPGQGSNTEAFF. The CDR3 DNA reads as TGCAGTCCCGGACAGGGCAGCAACACTGAAGCTTTCTTT. The chain has TRBV20-1 and TRBJ1-1; 8 bases align to TRBD1. CDR3 size: 13 residues. J was trimmed by 2 bases and V by 8 bases; bases with no gene match: 7. The V gene's germline CDR1 is DFQATT and CDR2 SNEGSKA (reference sequence).

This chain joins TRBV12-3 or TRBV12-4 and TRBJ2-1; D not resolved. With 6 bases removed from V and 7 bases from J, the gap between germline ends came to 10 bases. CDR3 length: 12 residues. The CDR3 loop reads CASSRWTNEQFF. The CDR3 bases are TGTGCCAGCAGCCGCTGGACGAATGAGCAGTTCTTC.

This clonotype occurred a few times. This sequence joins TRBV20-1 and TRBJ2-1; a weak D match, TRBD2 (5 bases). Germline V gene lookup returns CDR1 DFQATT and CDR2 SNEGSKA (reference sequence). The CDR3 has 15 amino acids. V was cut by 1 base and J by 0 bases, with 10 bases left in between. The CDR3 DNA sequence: TGCAGTGCTAGAGTGGCGGGTACCTCCTACAATGAGCAGTTCTTC. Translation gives CSARVAGTSYNEQFF.

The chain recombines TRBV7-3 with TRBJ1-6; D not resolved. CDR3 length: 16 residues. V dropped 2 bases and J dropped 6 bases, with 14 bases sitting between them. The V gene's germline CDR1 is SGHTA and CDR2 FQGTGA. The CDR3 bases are TGTGCCAGCAGCTTACAGTCCCCGAGCCTTAATTCACCCCTCCACTTT. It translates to CASSLQSPSLNSPLHF.